This T cell receptor (beta chain) was sequenced for a study of metastatic and nonmetastatic thyroid tumors (dated by TCRdb to about 2020). For context, the study as a whole: Repertoires were compared across peripheral blood and tumor or nodule tissue samples from malignant and benign thyroid patients. The research as a whole found: In both blood and tumor samples, malignant tumors were reported to have significantly higher TCR beta diversity than benign nodules.

Notes on this clone: No antigen is known for it. It has no much larger one-base neighbor in the sample; base qualities were not kept.

No patient had received any treatment before thyroid surgery. Using T-cell receptor beta sequencing, the study looked back at clinical samples from patients collected from 2012 to 2018. Libraries came from PCR. Data came from an Illumina HiSeq 4000. High-throughput sequencing was used to profile the TCR beta-chain CDR3 region of every patient. On the authors' methods: The researchers built a classifier to tell apart papillary thyroid cancer patients with distant metastasis, based on CDR3 differences among clinicopathological groups. The Shannon index was used to assess repertoire diversity, and the Morisita-Horn index was used to assess tumor-blood repertoire similarity. TCRdb trimmed public reads at Q25 via fastp, called clones via MiXCR and kept in-frame beta chains. These V and J calls derive from TCRdb rather than the authors' analysis. In this sample the table shows over 50,000 clones, roughly 29% of which occur a single time. The biggest ten clones account for more than 15% of the sample.

The receptor was derived from a female donor with papillary thyroid cancer or a benign thyroid nodule (not recorded which). Some clones in this sample may be carry-over from other donors' samples. Sequencing input: blood.

The DNA reads TGCGCCAGCAGTGAGTCCAGGGGAGGTGGCTACACCTTC. It codes for CASSESRGGGYTF. Recombination joined TRBV10-1 with TRBJ1-2; TRBD1 could be the D gene, as 6 bases match. Measured from the cysteine to the phenylalanine, the CDR3 is 13 residues long. The only DNA kept is the CDR3, 39 bases in frame from the first base. Based on the germline V gene (reference sequence), the CDR1 and CDR2 sequences are WNHNN and SYGVQD. V is cut by 0 bases and J by 7 bases, and the space between the germline ends is 9 bases.